This T cell receptor (beta chain) was sequenced during a study of blood T cell repertoires in COVID-19. Study-wide context: PBMCs, B-cell-depleted T cells, or T cells provided the cDNA or gDNA that made up the material.

CDR1 is KGHSH, CDR2 LQKENI, per germline. V shed 1 base, J shed 4 bases, and the junction held 11 bases outside the gene matches. The CDR3 extends over 17 amino acids. As handled by the study authors: Amplifying reference gene primers gave estimates of nucleated cell counts. Assay used: immunoSEQ multiplex PCR; TCRdb lists only in-frame clones, some missing. D and trimming were read from the DNA, whereas the V and J calls and clone size are those reported in that table. The sample includes fewer than 250,000 clones, over 90% of them seen just once. V usage is TRBV18 and J usage is TRBJ1-2; 8 bases fit TRBD1. The source of this sequence is a man aged 25 to 40 with COVID-19, enrolled during active disease. The sequencing input was peripheral blood. CDR3 DNA: TGTGCCAGCTCACCACTAGGGCGACAGGGGTTTGCCTATGGCTACACCTTC. Translation gives CASSPLGRQGFAYGYTF.